A selection of T cell receptor beta chains follows, all from one sample in a study of post-analysis software for immune sequencing data. A single record per CDR3 protein comes from TCRdb applying MiXCR to the PCR reads. The sample lists hundreds of thousands of distinct CDR3 sequences; roughly three fifths were seen once. Specimen: blood. The receptor set was obtained from a girl aged 2-10 years with multiple sclerosis. Each CDR3 is given with its conserved first and last residue. A D gene is named only where the DNA matches it firmly. Not all rows give a size; the values are once, few, many and, for expanded clones, a class.

clone_size d_call j_call v_call cdr3_nt cdr3_aa
- - TRBJ2-7 TRBV27 TGTGCCAGCAGTTCAGTCGGATACTACGAGCAGTACTTC CASSSVGYYEQYF
few - TRBJ1-5 TRBV6-6 TGTGCCAGCACGCGTGAAAATCAGCCCCAGCATTTT CASTRENQPQHF
few - TRBJ2-2 TRBV29-1 TGCAGCGTTGAATGGGGGGCCGGGGAGCTGTTTTTT CSVEWGAGELFF
- TRBD2 TRBJ2-1 TRBV20-1 TGCAGTGCTACGGACCCTCAGGGACTAGCGGGAAGAAATGAGCAGTTCTTC CSATDPQGLAGRNEQFF
- TRBD1 TRBJ2-1 TRBV9 TGTGCCAGCAGCGTAGCGGCTGGGACAGGGACCTACAATGAGCAGTTCTTC CASSVAAGTGTYNEQFF
- - TRBJ1-5 TRBV27 TGTGCCAGCAGCCAACCGGGACAAGATCAGCCCCAGCATTTT CASSQPGQDQPQHF
- - TRBJ2-3 TRBV21-1 TGTGCCAGCAGCAAAGTCGCCGGGAGCGGAACAGATACGCAGTATTTT CASSKVAGSGTDTQYF
- - TRBJ1-4 TRBV6-6 TGTGCCAGCAGTTATGAGGGAAGAGAAAAACGGTTTTTT CASSYEGREKRFF
- - TRBJ1-5 TRBV2 TGTGCCAGCAGTGAAAGATCGATGAGCAATCAGCCCCAGCATTTT CASSERSMSNQPQHF
- - TRBJ1-5 TRBV20-1 TGCAGTGGTAGAGAACAGGGTTCGTGGAATCAGCCCCAGCATTTT CSGREQGSWNQPQHF
- - TRBJ1-2 TRBV5-5 TGTGCCAGCAACCATGGAGTCCTGGGAGCCTATGGCTACACCTTC CASNHGVLGAYGYTF
- - TRBJ2-1 TRBV29-1 TGCAGCGTCTATACCCCGGGCCATATACCCGATGAGCAGTTCTTC CSVYTPGHIPDEQFF
- - TRBJ2-3 TRBV6-5 TGTGCCAGCAGTTACATGGGGTTGGATACGCAGTATTTT CASSYMGLDTQYF
few TRBD1 TRBJ2-5 TRBV7-8 TGTGCCAGCAGCCTGCGAGGCGGCAGGGGGCAAGAGACCCAGTACTTC CASSLRGGRGQETQYF
- TRBD1 TRBJ1-1 TRBV4-1 TGCGCCAGCAAGAGGATAGGGGGCAAGGACACTGAAGCTTTCTTT CASKRIGGKDTEAFF
few TRBD2 TRBJ2-1 TRBV20-1 TGCAGTGCTAGACACCCGGGGACTAGCGGGACAGGGGGGGAGCAGTTCTTC CSARHPGTSGTGGEQFF
few TRBD2 TRBJ2-3 TRBV7-8 TGTGCCAGCAGTTTGGGACTAACGGGCACAGATACGCAGTATTTT CASSLGLTGTDTQYF
many TRBD1 TRBJ1-2 TRBV7-2 TGTGCCAGCAGCTTAGGACAGGGGGACTATGGCTACACCTTC CASSLGQGDYGYTF
few TRBD1 TRBJ2-1 TRBV27 TGTGCCAGCAGCCCAGGACAGGGGGTCTACAATGAGCAGTTCTTC CASSPGQGVYNEQFF
- - TRBJ2-1 TRBV6-5 TGTGCCAGCAGAGGCAGACAGAACAATGAGCAGTTCTTC CASRGRQNNEQFF
- TRBD1 TRBJ1-2 TRBV7-9 TGTGCCAGCAGCTTAGGGGCTACAGGGGGAAAGTATGGCTACACCTTC CASSLGATGGKYGYTF
- - TRBJ2-1 TRBV5-1 TGCGCCAGCAGCTTGGCGGTTTCGGTGACGGGGAATGAGCAGTTCTTC CASSLAVSVTGNEQFF
- TRBD2 TRBJ2-5 TRBV29-1 TGCAGCGCACGGGGGGGAACGGAGACCCAGTACTTC CSARGGTETQYF
few TRBD1 TRBJ2-3 TRBV20-1 TGCAGTGCTAGAGGCCCGGACAGGGCTCCAGATACGCAGTATTTT CSARGPDRAPDTQYF
once TRBD2 TRBJ2-1 TRBV19 TGTGCCAGCGGAACGACTAGCGGGAGGGGCTCCTACAATGAGCAGTTCTTC CASGTTSGRGSYNEQFF
few TRBD1 TRBJ2-3 TRBV20-1 TGCAGTGCTAGAGCCAGGGGGAGAGTTAGCACAGATACGCAGTATTTT CSARARGRVSTDTQYF
- TRBD1 TRBJ2-7 TRBV10-3 TGTGCCATCAAAAGAGGACAGGGATTCTACGAGCAGTACTTC CAIKRGQGFYEQYF
- TRBD2 TRBJ2-1 TRBV20-1 TGCAGTGCTAGGGTTCTAGCGGGAGTAGCCAATGAGCGGTTCTTC CSARVLAGVANERFF
few TRBD1 TRBJ1-2 TRBV28 TGTGCCAGCAGTTTATTGGACAGGGGGGACGACTATGGCTACACCTTC CASSLLDRGDDYGYTF
- - TRBJ1-4 TRBV5-1 TGCGCCAGCAGCATCATGCAGGGTTCGACTAATGAAAAACTGTTTTTT CASSIMQGSTNEKLFF
- - TRBJ2-3 TRBV5-1 TGCGCCAGCAGCTTTCAAGGGGGCACAGATACGCAGTATTTT CASSFQGGTDTQYF
few - TRBJ1-2 TRBV10-3 TGTGCCAGCCGGGACGGTGTTAACTATGGCTACACCTTC CASRDGVNYGYTF
- - TRBJ1-1 TRBV3-1 TGTGCCAGCAGCCAACTCGAGGACACTGAAGCTTTCTTT CASSQLEDTEAFF
- - TRBJ2-7 TRBV7-2 TGTGCCAGCAGCTTAGAATGGGGCCTCCCCATTTACGAGCAGTACTTC CASSLEWGLPIYEQYF
- TRBD2 TRBJ2-1 TRBV20-1 TGCAGTGCTCGCCGAGCTAGCGGGGGGGCCCCAAATGAGCAGTTCTTC CSARRASGGAPNEQFF
many - TRBJ2-3 TRBV5-1 TGTGCCAGCAGTTTAGGGGGGCCCACAGATACGCAGTATTTT CASSLGGPTDTQYF
few TRBD1 TRBJ2-1 TRBV10-1 TGCGCCAGCAGTGAGTACGGGACAGACTCCGAGCAGTTCTTC CASSEYGTDSEQFF
- - TRBJ1-1 TRBV29-1 TGCAGCGTTGAAGATGGGGTGTCTCTGAACACTGAAGCTTTCTTT CSVEDGVSLNTEAFF
few TRBD2 TRBJ2-1 TRBV7-2 TGTGCCAGCAGCTTATGGTTAGCGGGAGGTACGAATGAGCAGTTCTTC CASSLWLAGGTNEQFF
- - TRBJ2-1 TRBV4-3 TGCGCCAGCAGCCAGAGGGCAAGGGGAGGCAATGAGCAGTTCTTC CASSQRARGGNEQFF
- - TRBJ2-2 TRBV7-9 TGTGCCAGCAGCCGCGGCAACCCGGGACTTTCGAACACCGGGGAGCTGTTTTTT CASSRGNPGLSNTGELFF
- - TRBJ2-3 TRBV7-2 TGTGCCAGCTCAGGGGAATATACGCAGTATTTT CASSGEYTQYF
- - TRBJ1-2 TRBV6-6 TGTGCCAGCAGTTACCTGGGGAAGGGAGGCTACACCTTC CASSYLGKGGYTF
- TRBD1 TRBJ2-3 TRBV15 TGTGCCACCAGAGAACAGGGGCTCAGCACAGATACGCAGTATTTT CATREQGLSTDTQYF
few TRBD1 TRBJ2-1 TRBV5-6 TGTGCCAGCAGCTCGGGACAGGAGCGGAACAATGAGCAGTTCTTC CASSSGQERNNEQFF
- - TRBJ2-5 TRBV6-6 TGTGCCAGCAGTTACGGAGAGGGAAAATTAGTCGGGACCCAGTACTTC CASSYGEGKLVGTQYF
- - TRBJ1-4 TRBV12-3/TRBV12-4 TGTGCCAGCAACCCCGGGATCCGGGGTGAAAAACTGTTTTTT CASNPGIRGEKLFF
- - TRBJ2-4 TRBV11-2 TGTGCCAGCAGCTTAGGGGAGGTGGGAAGAATAAACATTCAGTACTTC CASSLGEVGRINIQYF
- - TRBJ2-3 TRBV15 TGTGCCACCAGCAGTAGCGCAGATACGCAGTATTTT CATSSSADTQYF
- - TRBJ2-2 TRBV12-3/TRBV12-4 TGTGCCAGCAGTTTATACAGGGTCACCGGGGAGCTGTTTTTT CASSLYRVTGELFF
- - TRBJ2-5 TRBV10-3 TGTGCCATCAGTGAGTTTGCCGAGACCCAGTACTTC CAISEFAETQYF
- TRBD2 TRBJ2-3 TRBV2 TGTGCCAGCAGTGCTAGCGGCACTAGCACAGATACGCAGTATTTT CASSASGTSTDTQYF
- - TRBJ2-3 TRBV7-2 TGTGCCAGCAGCTTAGAGGGGGGGGGCACAGATACGCAGTATTTT CASSLEGGGTDTQYF
few TRBD1 TRBJ2-4 TRBV5-1 TGCGCCAGCAGCCCGGACAGGGCCAAAAACATTCAGTACTTC CASSPDRAKNIQYF
- - TRBJ1-6 TRBV7-2 TGTGCCAGCAGAGGGGGAGGGACACTTAATAATTCACCCCTCCACTTT CASRGGGTLNNSPLHF